This T cell receptor (beta chain) was recorded in a study of blood T cell repertoires in COVID-19. Study summary: From the United States, Italy and Spain came samples of acute and convalescent COVID-19. PBMCs, B-cell-depleted T cells, or T cells were the source of the cDNA or gDNA that made up the material.

Per the authors' pipeline: Estimation of nucleated cell counts was performed using reference gene primer amplification. Here immunoSEQ multiplex PCR was the method, and the copy in TCRdb shows in-frame clones only, minus some. V, J and clone size are taken as reported in that table, and D and trimming were inferred from the DNA itself. In the table there are around 250,000 clones, 84% of which are singletons. Germline V gene sequence: CDR1 KGHDR, CDR2 SFDVKD. Trimming pared 3 bases from V and 9 bases from J, leaving 8 bases between. The CDR3 runs 12 residues. The sequence came from a woman in her 40s who had recovered from COVID-19. The rearrangement joins TRBV24-1 to TRBJ1-5; D not certain. Material: peripheral blood. The CDR3 DNA sequence: TGTGCCACCAGTGATCAATCGGGGCCCCAGCATTTT. Translated: CATSDQSGPQHF.